This T cell receptor (beta chain) came from a study of T-cell memory formation after mild COVID-19. Germline CDR1 reads SGHDT; CDR2 reads YYEEEE. With 3 bases removed from V and 14 bases from J, the gap between germline ends came to 17 bases. The CDR3 contains 12 residues. A single record per CDR3 protein comes from TCRdb applying MiXCR to the 5' RACE reads. The sample consists of 75,000 to 95,000 distinct CDR3 sequences, around an eighth of them appearing once. The clonotype comes from an adult woman who had mild COVID-19 (a few samples of this study predate the infection). Cell type and time point are not known. The V gene is TRBV5-6, the J gene TRBJ1-2; tentative D call: TRBD1 (6 bases). Sequenced: PBMCs or a T cell subset sorted from them (not recorded which). In nucleotides, the CDR3 is TGTGCCAGCAGCTGGGCACAGGGATATTCGACCTTC. Residues: CASSWAQGYSTF.